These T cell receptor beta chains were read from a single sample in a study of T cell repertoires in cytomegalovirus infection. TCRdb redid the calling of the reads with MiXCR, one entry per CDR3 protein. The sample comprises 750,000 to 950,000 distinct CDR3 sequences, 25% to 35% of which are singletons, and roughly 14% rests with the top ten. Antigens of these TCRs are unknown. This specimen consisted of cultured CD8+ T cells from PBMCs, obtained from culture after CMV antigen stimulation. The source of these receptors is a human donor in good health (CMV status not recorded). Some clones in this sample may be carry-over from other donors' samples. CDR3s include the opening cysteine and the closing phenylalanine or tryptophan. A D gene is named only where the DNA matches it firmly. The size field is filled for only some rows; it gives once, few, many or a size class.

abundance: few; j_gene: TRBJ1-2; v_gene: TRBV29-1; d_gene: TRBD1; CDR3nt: TGCAGCGTCGAAACAGGGGACCTACGGGACTATGGCTACACCTTC; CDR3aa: CSVETGDLRDYGYTF
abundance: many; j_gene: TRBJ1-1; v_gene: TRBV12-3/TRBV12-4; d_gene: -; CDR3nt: TGTGCCAGCAGCCTAGGGGACCAGAACACTGAAGCTTTCTTT; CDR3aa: CASSLGDQNTEAFF
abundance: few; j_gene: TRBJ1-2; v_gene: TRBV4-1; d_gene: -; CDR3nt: TGCGCCAGCAGCCAAGATTTAGGGACACGTACTAACTATGGCTACACCTTC; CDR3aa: CASSQDLGTRTNYGYTF
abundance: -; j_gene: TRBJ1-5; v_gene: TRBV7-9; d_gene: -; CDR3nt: TGTGCCAGCAGGCCGGACAGCCTCGGGCAGCCCCAGCATTTT; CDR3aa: CASRPDSLGQPQHF
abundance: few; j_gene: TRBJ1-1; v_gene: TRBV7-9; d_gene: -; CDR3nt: TGTGCCAGCAGCCCACCCTCGGGGGGGAGGGCAGGTGAAGCTTTCTTT; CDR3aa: CASSPPSGGRAGEAFF
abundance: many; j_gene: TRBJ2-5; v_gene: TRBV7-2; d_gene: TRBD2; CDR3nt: TGTGCCAGCAGCTTAGCGGTTCCAGCGGGGGGTGGGGCCCAGTACTTC; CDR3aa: CASSLAVPAGGGAQYF
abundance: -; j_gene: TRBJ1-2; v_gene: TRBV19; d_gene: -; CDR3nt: TGTGCCAGTAGTCATGCGGCTGATGGGGGGTTCTATGGCTACACCTTC; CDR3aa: CASSHAADGGFYGYTF
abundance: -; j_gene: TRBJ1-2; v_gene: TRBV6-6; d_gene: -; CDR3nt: TGTGCCAGCAGTTACGTGGACCCCACCCCAGGCTACACCTTC; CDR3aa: CASSYVDPTPGYTF
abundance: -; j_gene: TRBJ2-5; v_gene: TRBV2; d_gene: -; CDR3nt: TGTGCCACCAAGCAGTACGGGCAAGAGACCCAGTACTTC; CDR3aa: CATKQYGQETQYF
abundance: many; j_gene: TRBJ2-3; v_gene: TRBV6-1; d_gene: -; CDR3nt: TGTGCCAGCAGTGTGGGCCCCCGGGGCACAGATACGCAGTATTTT; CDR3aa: CASSVGPRGTDTQYF
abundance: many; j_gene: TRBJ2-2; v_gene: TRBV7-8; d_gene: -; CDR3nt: TGTGCCAGCAGCTTAGCGATTGCCGGGTGGGACGGGGAGCTGTTTTTT; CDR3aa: CASSLAIAGWDGELFF
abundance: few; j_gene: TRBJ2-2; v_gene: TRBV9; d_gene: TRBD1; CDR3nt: TGTGCCAGCAGCGCCCACGACCAGGGGGCCACCGGGGAGCTGTTTTTT; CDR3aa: CASSAHDQGATGELFF
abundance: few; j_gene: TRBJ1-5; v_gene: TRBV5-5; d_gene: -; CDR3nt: TGTGCCAGCAGCTTGGATGTATCTCATCAGCCCCAGCATTTT; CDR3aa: CASSLDVSHQPQHF
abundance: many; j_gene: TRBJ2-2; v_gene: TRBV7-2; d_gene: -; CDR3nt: TGTGCCAGCAGCTTAATCCCAACCTTCCCCGGGGAGCTGTTTTTT; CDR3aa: CASSLIPTFPGELFF
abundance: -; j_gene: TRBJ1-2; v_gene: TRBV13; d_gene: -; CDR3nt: TGTGCCAGCAGCTTAGACGATGGCTACACCTTC; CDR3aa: CASSLDDGYTF